The present TCR beta chain was sequenced within a study of T cells in Graves' hyperthyroidism and ophthalmopathy. An absence of ophthalmopathy progression within 18 months meant stable Graves' hyperthyroidism. Hyperthyroidism patients were newly diagnosed, had disease duration under 2 months, and were aged 18 to 65 years. Patients having uncontrolled infection, another autoimmune disease, pregnancy or lactation were not included. Amplified regions were TCR beta CDR3 sequences from RNA transcripts. First-round RT-PCR of the TCR CDR3 relied on the HTBI primer set. TCRdb reanalysed the multiplex PCR reads using MiXCR and keeps one entry per CDR3 protein. This table holds roughly 740,000 distinct CDR3 sequences, over 15% found once. This clonotype showed up many times. The clonotype originates from a man between 18 and 35 years old with Graves' hyperthyroidism. Sequencing was carried out using blood.

The CDR3: CASSLVTSTEAFF. The CDR3, as DNA: TGTGCCAGCAGCTTAGTGACAAGCACTGAAGCTTTCTTT. V gene TRBV7-9 combines with J gene TRBJ1-1; no clear D. This CDR3 is built from 13 residues. Germline lookup yields CDR1 SEHNR and CDR2 FQNEAQ (reference sequence). V shed 1 base and J shed 4 bases, with 7 bases lying between them.